This T cell receptor (beta chain) was identified during a study of CD8+ T cells in alopecia areata. On the study more broadly: Treatment of the treated patients consisted of oral tofacitinib, 5 to 10 mg twice daily.

This clone was picked up a small number of times. TCR sequencing used cDNA made by reverse transcription of extracted RNA. Method: immunoSEQ multiplex PCR; TCRdb's copy keeps in-frame clones and lacks some. The sample includes 100,000 to 150,000 clones, around 49% seen only once; the top ten take 18%. CDR1 and CDR2 from the germline V gene are SGHRS and YFSETQ. The V segment lost 2 bases and the J segment 7 bases; nucleotides outside the gene matches: 9. This CDR3 has 15 amino acids. Sorted out of PBMCs were CD4+ T cells and CD8+ T cells. V is TRBV5-1 and J is TRBJ2-1; 7 bases are shared with TRBD1. The origin of this receptor is a human donor with alopecia areata. The sample in question was CD8+ T cells sorted from blood, obtained at week 0. The DNA for the CDR3 is TGCGCCAGCAGCTTCAACAGGGGCCGAGGGAATGAGCAGTTCTTC. It specifies CASSFNRGRGNEQFF.